Below, 31 T cell receptor beta chains from the same sample are listed, as sequenced in a study of CD8+CD57+ T cells in acquired aplastic anemia. It was genomic DNA that served as the template for profiling TCR beta VDJ and CDR3. Each CDR3 protein is one row after TCRdb ran MiXCR on the reads. In the table there are about 190,000 distinct CDR3 sequences, approximately 49% of which are singletons. The specimen was sorted CD4+, CD8+, or CD8+CD57+ T cells (not recorded which) from PBMCs. The source is a human donor in good health, serving as a control.

A note on this clonotype: A much more abundant neighbour one base away suggests this may be a read error. The gene calls are TRBV9 and TRBJ2-1; D possibly corresponds to TRBD1 (6 bases). Between the trimmed V and J ends, which lost 5 bases and 0 bases, there was a span of 15 bases. Germline assignment: CDR1 SGDLS and CDR2 YYNGEE. This CDR3 comprises 16 residues. DNA of the CDR3: TGTGCCAGCAGTCACTCAATGGGGGCCTCCTACAATGAGCAGTTCTTC. Translation gives CASSHSMGASYNEQFF.

This clonotype came up many times. The gene calls are TRBV9 and TRBJ1-4; unclear D gene. This CDR3 comprises 15 residues. V was trimmed by 0 bases and J by 8 bases, leaving 14 bases between them. Looked up from germline, CDR1 is SGDLS and CDR2 is YYNGEE. CDR3 nucleotide sequence: TGTGCCAGCAGCGTAGATATCAGGCCGACGGAAAAACTGTTTTTT. Its protein product is CASSVDIRPTEKLFF.

This clonotype was seen many times. V usage is TRBV5-1 and J usage is TRBJ1-3; maybe TRBD1 (6 bases). Trimming pared 4 bases from V and 0 bases from J, leaving 14 bases between. The germline gives CDR1 SGHRS, CDR2 YFSETQ. This CDR3 spans 16 amino acids. The CDR3 loop is CASSPDSMSSGNTIYF. The CDR3 bases are TGCGCCAGCAGCCCGGACAGCATGAGCTCTGGAAACACCATATATTTT. The full variable domain, in which reference TRBV5-1 and TRBJ1-3 provide the parts outside the CDR3, is KAGVTQTPRYLIKTRGQQVTLSCSPISGHRSVSWYQQTPGQGLQFLFEYFSETQRNKGNFPGRFSGRQFSNSRSEMNVSTLELGDSALYLCASSPDSMSSGNTIYFGEGSWLTVV.

V and J are TRBV10-3 and TRBJ2-1, with 7 bases aligning to TRBD2. CDR3 length: 17 residues. The germline gives CDR1 ENHRY, CDR2 SYGVKD. The V segment lost 6 bases and the J segment 12 bases; nucleotides outside the gene matches: 23. As DNA, the CDR3 is TGTGCCATCAGGCCCAATGGAACTAGCGTGTGGTCAGATACGCAGTTCTTC. This gives the protein CAIRPNGTSVWSDTQFF.

The V gene is TRBV19, the J gene TRBJ2-1; 8 nucleotides match TRBD2. This CDR3 is 13 amino acids long. Trimming took 10 bases from V and 8 from J; bases not matched to a gene: 10. The germline gives CDR1 LNHDA, CDR2 SQIVND (reference sequence). CDR3 protein: CATRIGRADEQFF. For the CDR3, the DNA is TGTGCCACCCGTATCGGGAGGGCCGATGAGCAGTTCTTC. The full variable domain, with the rest looked up from reference TRBV19 and TRBJ2-1, is DGGITQSPKYLFRKEGQNVTLSCEQNLNHDAMYWYRQDPGQGLRLIYYSQIVNDFQKGDIAEGYSVSREKKESFPLTVTSAQKNPTAFYLCATRIGRADEQFFGPGTRLTVL.

The V and J genes are TRBV4-1 and TRBJ1-2, with D tentatively TRBD1 (6 bases). CDR1 and CDR2 from the germline V gene are MGHRA and YSYEKL. The CDR3 is made up of 14 amino acids. Trimming pared 1 base from V and 3 bases from J, leaving 9 bases between. In nucleotides, the CDR3 is TGCGCCAGCAGCCAAGGGGGGACATACTATGGCTACACCTTC. Protein product: CASSQGGTYYGYTF.

V usage is TRBV24-1 and J usage is TRBJ2-5; possibly TRBD2 for D (7 bases). CDR1 is KGHDR and CDR2 is SFDVKD in the germline V gene. Trimming took off 4 bases at V and 2 bases at J, with 16 bases between the two ends. The CDR3 totals 16 residues. As DNA, the CDR3 is TGTGCCACCAGTGACCCGGGACACGGGGGGCAAGAGACCCAGTACTTC. Amino acid sequence: CATSDPGHGGQETQYF.

Points on this clonotype: Because the CDR3 is missing its conserved closing phenylalanine or tryptophan, this is likely a read error. No DNA is shown, since the ends of the CDR3 on it are uncertain; the CDR3 is the one TCRdb lists. This sequence joins TRBV7-2 and TRBJ2-7; the listed D gene, TRBD1, was not tested against the DNA. CDR1 and CDR2 (germline): SGHTA, FQGNSA. The CDR3 has 14 residues if both end residues are counted. The CDR3 loop is CASSLGQGALETQY.

V usage is TRBV6-4 and J usage is TRBJ1-6, with 9 bases aligning to TRBD1. J was trimmed by 3 bases and V by 6 bases; bases with no gene match: 12. The CDR3 is 18 amino acids. CDR1 and CDR2 (germline): MRHNA, SNTAGT. DNA for the CDR3: TGTGCCAGCAGCCCCGACAGGGGGAAGGAAGTCTATAATTCACCCCTCCACTTT. Its translation is CASSPDRGKEVYNSPLHF.

V and J are TRBV19 and TRBJ1-2; perhaps TRBD1 as D (6 bases). Germline V gene sequence: CDR1 LNHDA, CDR2 SQIVND (reference sequence). V was pared by 5 bases and J by 2 bases, with 18 bases between. CDR3 size: 16 residues. The CDR3 bases are TGTGCCAGTAGTCGAGCGGACAGCTCACAAAACTATGGCTACACCTTC. Protein: CASSRADSSQNYGYTF. The variable domain in full, completed from reference TRBV19 and TRBJ1-2, reads DGGITQSPKYLFRKEGQNVTLSCEQNLNHDAMYWYRQDPGQGLRLIYYSQIVNDFQKGDIAEGYSVSREKKESFPLTVTSAQKNPTAFYLCASSRADSSQNYGYTFGSGTRLTVV.

V is TRBV7-6 and J is TRBJ2-7; weak D call: TRBD2 (5 bases). CDR3 length: 14 residues. Trimming removed 4 bases at V and 3 bases at J, with 13 bases between. Germline CDR1 SGHVS, CDR2 FNYEAQ. The CDR3 protein is CASSSRPAGYEQYF. CDR3 DNA sequence: TGTGCCAGCAGCTCCCGACCGGCGGGCTACGAGCAGTACTTC.

This clonotype turned up a few times. The chain is built from TRBV7-3 and TRBJ2-3; possible D gene TRBD2, 5 bases. The CDR3 spans 16 residues. Trimming took 2 bases from V and 1 from J, leaving 13 bases between them. The germline CDR1 and CDR2 sequences are SGHTA and FQGTGA. This chain's CDR3 is CASSLSSSYGTDTQYF. Here the CDR3 DNA reads TGTGCCAGCAGCTTATCCTCTAGCTACGGCACAGATACGCAGTATTTT. Complete variable domain (other parts from reference TRBV7-3 and TRBJ2-3): GAGVSQTPSNKVTEKGKYVELRCDPISGHTALYWYRQSLGQGPEFLIYFQGTGAADDSGLPNDRFFAVRPEGSVSTLKIQRTERGDSAVYLCASSLSSSYGTDTQYFGPGTRLTVL.

The chain joins TRBV9 to TRBJ2-7, with a possible D match to TRBD2 (6 bases). The germline V gene encodes CDR1 SGDLS and CDR2 YYNGEE. Between the trimmed V and J ends, which lost 4 bases and 0 bases, there was a span of 11 bases. The CDR3 is 14 residues long. The CDR3 DNA is TGTGCCAGCAGCCTGGGGACTGACTCCTACGAGCAGTACTTC. Encoded protein: CASSLGTDSYEQYF.

The V gene is TRBV7-6, the J gene TRBJ2-3, with D uncertain. The CDR3 is 12 amino acids. Trimming pared 5 bases from V and 4 bases from J, leaving 7 bases between. Germline V gene lookup returns CDR1 SGHVS and CDR2 FNYEAQ. The CDR3 DNA reads as TGTGCCAGCAGCCTATCCTCAGATACGCAGTATTTT. This encodes CASSLSSDTQYF.

This clonotype appeared a few times. The conserved phenylalanine or tryptophan is not found at the CDR3 terminus, so this likely reflects a read error. The DNA is omitted, as the CDR3 cannot be located on it reliably, and the CDR3 follows TCRdb's listing. The V gene is TRBV19, the J gene TRBJ2-2; the table's D call, TRBD1, has no DNA check behind it. The CDR3 length equals 10 residues, ends included. The germline gives CDR1 LNHDA, CDR2 SQIVND (reference sequence). CDR3 residues: CASSIALTGS.

This clonotype appeared many times. The CDR3 DNA is TGTGCCAGCAGCTTTTACAGGGGTGAGACCCAGTACTTC. Its translation: CASSFYRGETQYF. The chain carries TRBV7-9 and TRBJ2-5; 7 bases line up with TRBD1. With 3 bases clipped from V and 5 bases from J, the junction kept 3 bases outside the gene matches. The CDR3 consists of 13 residues. Germline CDR1 reads SEHNR; CDR2 reads FQNEAQ (reference sequence).

The chain recombines TRBV29-1 with TRBJ2-5; the D is unclear. The CDR3 contains 13 residues. Trimming cost V 4 bases and J 1 base, with 10 bases left between them. CDR1 is SQVTM and CDR2 is ANQGSEA in the germline V gene. CDR3 sequence: CSVVGGTQETQYF. DNA of the CDR3: TGCAGCGTTGTGGGCGGAACCCAAGAGACCCAGTACTTC.

J is TRBJ1-1 and V is TRBV20-1; a possible D gene is TRBD1 (6 bases). Germline CDR1 and CDR2: DFQATT and SNEGSKA (reference sequence). This CDR3 comprises 13 residues. The CDR3 DNA sequence: TGCAGCCTACTCAGGGGACAGAACACTGAAGCTTTCTTT. It codes for CSLLRGQNTEAFF.

The genes are TRBV30 and TRBJ2-2; D uncertain. The V end lost 0 bases, the J end lost 7 bases, and 9 bases lay between the germline ends. This CDR3 is 13 amino acids long. The germline V gene encodes CDR1 GTSNPN and CDR2 SVGIG (reference sequence). The CDR3 sequence: CAWSVSSHGELFF. The CDR3 nucleotides read TGTGCCTGGAGTGTATCCAGTCACGGGGAGCTGTTTTTT.

The chain carries TRBV6-4 and TRBJ1-6; 8 bases are shared with TRBD1. The CDR3 runs 15 residues. Germline values: CDR1 MRHNA, CDR2 SNTAGT. Trimming cost V 4 bases and J 6 bases; bases outside gene matches: 5. CDR3 sequence: CASSAGQGPNSPLHF. The CDR3 DNA reads as TGTGCCAGCAGTGCAGGACAGGGCCCTAATTCACCCCTCCACTTT.

The chain employs TRBV7-2 and TRBJ2-2; D might be TRBD1 (5 bases). V lost 2 bases and J lost 0, with 10 bases in between. This CDR3 contains 16 residues. CDR1 is SGHTA and CDR2 is FQGNSA in the germline V gene. The CDR3 loop reads CASSLRGSTNTGELFF. In DNA form, the CDR3 reads TGTGCCAGCAGCTTAAGGGGCAGTACGAACACCGGGGAGCTGTTTTTT.

This clonotype was seen many times. The V and J genes are TRBV29-1 and TRBJ1-1; 9 positions match TRBD1. CDR3 size: 15 residues. Germline V gives CDR1 SQVTM, CDR2 ANQGSEA. V was clipped by 4 bases and J by 3 bases; unmatched bases: 9. In nucleotides, the CDR3 is TGCAGCGTTGTTCCGGGGACAGGGTATGACACTGAAGCTTTCTTT. Amino acids: CSVVPGTGYDTEAFF.

This clonotype occurred many times. The gene calls are TRBV2 and TRBJ1-1; 7 bases agree with TRBD1. V dropped 9 bases and J dropped 4; count of bases not matched to a gene: 11. The CDR3 is made up of 14 amino acids. Germline assignment: CDR1 SNHLY and CDR2 FYNNEI. The CDR3 DNA reads as TGTGCCAGTAGGACTTCAGGGGGGGTCACTGAAGCTTTCTTT. Its protein product is CASRTSGGVTEAFF.

This clonotype occurred many times. This chain links TRBV5-6 with TRBJ2-5; no clear D gene. The CDR3 totals 12 residues. Germline V lookup: CDR1 SGHDT, CDR2 YYEEEE. Trimming took off 1 base at V and 5 bases at J, with 6 bases between the two ends. The CDR3 sequence: CASSLRYETQYF. CDR3 nucleotides: TGTGCCAGCAGCTTGCGGTACGAGACCCAGTACTTC. The variable domain in full, with the rest retrieved from reference TRBV5-6 and TRBJ2-5, is DAGVTQSPTHLIKTRGQQVTLRCSPKSGHDTVSWYQQALGQGPQFIFQYYEEEERQRGNFPDRFSGHQFPNYSSELNVNALLLGDSALYLCASSLRYETQYFGPGTRLLVL.

The chain carries TRBV2 and TRBJ2-7; possibly TRBD2 for D (6 bases). Germline V gene data show CDR1 as SNHLY and CDR2 as FYNNEI. The CDR3 loop spans 13 amino acids. Trimming removed 8 bases from V and 2 bases from J, with 13 bases in between. Here the CDR3 DNA reads TGTGCCAGCGGTCGGGACTCCCCCTACGAGCAGTACTTC. Amino acid sequence: CASGRDSPYEQYF.

This clonotype was observed many times. The genes are TRBV9 and TRBJ2-2; D gene ambiguous. Germline loops: CDR1 SGDLS, CDR2 YYNGEE. The V end was cut by 4 bases, the J end by 6 bases, with 7 bases between. The CDR3 totals 12 residues. The DNA for the CDR3 is TGTGCCAGCAGCACCGGGCCCGGGGAGCTGTTTTTT. Protein: CASSTGPGELFF.

In regard to this clonotype: The germline gene is not matched at one end of the junction; a read error may be the cause. The gene calls are TRBV20-1 and TRBJ1-1; D is uncertain. The CDR3 runs 12 residues. Germline assignment: CDR1 DFQATT and CDR2 SNEGSKA (reference sequence). CDR3 sequence reads: CSASGVNNEAFF. DNA of the CDR3: TGCAGTGCTAGCGGGGTTAACAATGAAGCTTTCTTT.

The table lists this clonotype with a few counts. The chain employs TRBV28 and TRBJ1-4; 7 positions match TRBD1. CDR1 and CDR2 from the germline V gene are MDHEN and SYDVKM. This CDR3 has 15 residues. J lost 5 bases, V lost 5 bases, and 8 bases had no gene match. The CDR3, as DNA: TGTGCCAGCAGTCCGGAGGACAGGAGGAATGAAAAACTGTTTTTT. Amino acids: CASSPEDRRNEKLFF.

The chain couples TRBV25-1 to TRBJ2-5; 12 bases are shared with TRBD2. The ends lost 2 bases at V and 4 bases at J; junction bases unmatched: 8. CDR1 MGHDK and CDR2 SYGVNS come from the germline V gene. The CDR3 consists of 17 residues. DNA of the CDR3: TGTGCCAGCAGTGAAATCGTCCCACTAGCGGGAGGAGAGACCCAGTACTTC. Its protein product is CASSEIVPLAGGETQYF.

The rearrangement links TRBV9 to TRBJ1-6; D uncertain. V lost 0 bases and J lost 10, with 5 bases in between. The CDR3 is 12 residues long. Germline CDR1 and CDR2: SGDLS and YYNGEE. The DNA for the CDR3 is TGTGCCAGCAGCGTAGGTCAATCACCCCTCCACTTT. It specifies CASSVGQSPLHF.

This clonotype was observed a few times. V usage is TRBV11-3 and J usage is TRBJ1-3; D ambiguous. V was cut by 1 base and J by 2 bases, with 9 bases left in between. The CDR3 loop spans 15 amino acids. Germline loops: CDR1 SGHNT, CDR2 YENEEA. The chain's CDR3 is CASSLGLGTGNTIYF. CDR3 nucleotides: TGTGCCAGCAGCTTAGGACTGGGGACTGGAAACACCATATATTTT.